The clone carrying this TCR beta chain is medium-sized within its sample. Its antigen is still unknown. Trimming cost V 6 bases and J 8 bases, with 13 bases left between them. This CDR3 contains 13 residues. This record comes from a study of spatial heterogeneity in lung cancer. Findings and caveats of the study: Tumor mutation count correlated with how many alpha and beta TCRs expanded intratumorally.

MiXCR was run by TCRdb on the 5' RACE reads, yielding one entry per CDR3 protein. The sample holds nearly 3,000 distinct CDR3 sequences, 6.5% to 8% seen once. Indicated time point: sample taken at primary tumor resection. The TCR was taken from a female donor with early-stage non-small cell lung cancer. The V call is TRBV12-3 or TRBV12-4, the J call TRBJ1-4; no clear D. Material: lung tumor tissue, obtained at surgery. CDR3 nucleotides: TGTGCCAGCAGCATGGCGGGAACCGAAAAACTGTTTTTT. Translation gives CASSMAGTEKLFF.